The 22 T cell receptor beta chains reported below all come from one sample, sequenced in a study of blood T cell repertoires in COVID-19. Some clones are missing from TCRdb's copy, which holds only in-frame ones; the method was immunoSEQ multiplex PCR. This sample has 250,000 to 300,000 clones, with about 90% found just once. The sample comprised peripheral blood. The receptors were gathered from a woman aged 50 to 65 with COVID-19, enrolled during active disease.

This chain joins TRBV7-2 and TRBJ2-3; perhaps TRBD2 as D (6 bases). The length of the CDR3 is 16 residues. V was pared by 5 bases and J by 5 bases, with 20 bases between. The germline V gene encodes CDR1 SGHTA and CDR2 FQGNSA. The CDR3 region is CASSPGLLQTRDTQYF. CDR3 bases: TGTGCCAGCAGCCCTGGACTACTACAAACACGAGATACGCAGTATTTT.

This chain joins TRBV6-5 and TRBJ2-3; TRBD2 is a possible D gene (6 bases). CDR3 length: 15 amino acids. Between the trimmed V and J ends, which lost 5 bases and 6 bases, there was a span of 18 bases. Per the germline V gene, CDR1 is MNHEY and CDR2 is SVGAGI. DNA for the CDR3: TGTGCCAGCAGTCACCGGGGAGGAGGCGGGGATACGCAGTATTTT. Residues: CASSHRGGGGDTQYF.

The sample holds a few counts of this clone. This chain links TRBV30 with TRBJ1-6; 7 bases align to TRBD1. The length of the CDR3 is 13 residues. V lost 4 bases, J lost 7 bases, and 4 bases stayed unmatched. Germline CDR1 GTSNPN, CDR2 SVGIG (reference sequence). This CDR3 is CAWKAGGNSPLHF. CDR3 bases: TGTGCCTGGAAGGCAGGGGGGAATTCACCCCTCCACTTT. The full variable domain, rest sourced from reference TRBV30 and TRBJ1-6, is SQTIHQWPATLVQPVGSPLSLECTVEGTSNPNLYWYRQAAGRGLQLLFYSVGIGQISSEVPQNLSASRPQDRQFILSSKKLLLSDSGFYLCAWKAGGNSPLHFGNGTRLTVT.

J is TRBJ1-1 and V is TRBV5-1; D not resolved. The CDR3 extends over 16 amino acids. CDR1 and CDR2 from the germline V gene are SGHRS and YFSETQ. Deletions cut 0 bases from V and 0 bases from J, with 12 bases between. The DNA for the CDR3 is TGCGCCAGCAGCTTGGAGACGGGTACAATGAACACTGAAGCTTTCTTT. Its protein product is CASSLETGTMNTEAFF.

In DNA form, the CDR3 reads TGTGCCTGGAGTGTGACTAGCGCCATGGGAGAGCAGTACTTC. It encodes CAWSVTSAMGEQYF. This rearrangement joins TRBV30 to TRBJ2-7; TRBD2 aligns across 8 bases. Germline values: CDR1 GTSNPN, CDR2 SVGIG (reference sequence). The trim removed 0 bases at V and 7 bases at J, leaving 8 bases unmatched. CDR3 size: 14 residues.

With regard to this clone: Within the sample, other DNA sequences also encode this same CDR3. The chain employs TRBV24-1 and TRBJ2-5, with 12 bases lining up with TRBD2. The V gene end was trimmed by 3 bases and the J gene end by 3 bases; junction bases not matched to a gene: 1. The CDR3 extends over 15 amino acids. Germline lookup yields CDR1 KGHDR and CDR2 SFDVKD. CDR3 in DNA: TGTGCCACCAGTGATCGACTAGCGGGAGAAGAGACCCAGTACTTC. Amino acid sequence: CATSDRLAGEETQYF.

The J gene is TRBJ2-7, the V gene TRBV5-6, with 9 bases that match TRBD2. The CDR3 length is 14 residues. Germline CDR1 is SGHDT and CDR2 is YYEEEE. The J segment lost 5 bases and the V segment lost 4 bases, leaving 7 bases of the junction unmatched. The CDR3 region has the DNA TGTGCCAGCAGCACTGGGAGGACTAGCGACGAGCAGTACTTC. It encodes CASSTGRTSDEQYF.

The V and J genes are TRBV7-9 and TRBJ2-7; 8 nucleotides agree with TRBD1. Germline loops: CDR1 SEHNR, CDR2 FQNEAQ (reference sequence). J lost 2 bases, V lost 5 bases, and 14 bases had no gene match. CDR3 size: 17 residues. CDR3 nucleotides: TGTGCCAGCAGCCACGCTCCGACAGGGGATGACACCTACGAGCAGTACTTC. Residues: CASSHAPTGDDTYEQYF.

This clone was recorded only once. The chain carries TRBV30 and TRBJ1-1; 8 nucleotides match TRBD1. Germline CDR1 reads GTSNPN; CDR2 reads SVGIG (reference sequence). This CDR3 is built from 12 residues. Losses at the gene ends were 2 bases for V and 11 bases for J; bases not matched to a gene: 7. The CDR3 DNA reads TGTGCCTGGAGTCAGGACAGGGTACAGGCTTTCTTT. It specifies CAWSQDRVQAFF. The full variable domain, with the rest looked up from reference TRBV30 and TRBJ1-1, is SQTIHQWPATLVQPVGSPLSLECTVEGTSNPNLYWYRQAAGRGLQLLFYSVGIGQISSEVPQNLSASRPQDRQFILSSKKLLLSDSGFYLCAWSQDRVQAFFGQGTRLTVV.

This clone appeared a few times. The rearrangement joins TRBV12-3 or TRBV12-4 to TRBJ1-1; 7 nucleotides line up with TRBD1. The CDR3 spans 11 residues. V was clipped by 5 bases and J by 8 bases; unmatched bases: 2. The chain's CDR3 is CASSMDREAFF. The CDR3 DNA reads TGTGCCAGCAGTATGGACAGGGAAGCTTTCTTT.

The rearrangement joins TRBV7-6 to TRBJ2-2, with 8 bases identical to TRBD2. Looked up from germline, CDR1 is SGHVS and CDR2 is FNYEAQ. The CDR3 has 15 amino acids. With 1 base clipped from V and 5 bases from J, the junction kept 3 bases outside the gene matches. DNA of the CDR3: TGTGCCAGCAGCTTAGTACTAGCGGCGACCGGGGAGCTGTTTTTT. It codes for CASSLVLAATGELFF.

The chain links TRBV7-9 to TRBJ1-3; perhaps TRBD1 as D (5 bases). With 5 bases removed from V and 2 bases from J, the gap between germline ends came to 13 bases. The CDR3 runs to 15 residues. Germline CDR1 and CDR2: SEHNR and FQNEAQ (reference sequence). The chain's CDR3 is CASSAPGRAGNTIYF. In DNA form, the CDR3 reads TGTGCCAGCAGCGCCCCAGGGAGGGCTGGAAACACCATATATTTT.

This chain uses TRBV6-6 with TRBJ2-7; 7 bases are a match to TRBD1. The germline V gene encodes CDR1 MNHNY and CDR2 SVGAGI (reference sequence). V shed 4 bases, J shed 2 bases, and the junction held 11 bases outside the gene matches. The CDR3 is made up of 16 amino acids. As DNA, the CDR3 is TGTGCCAGCAGTTCCCCTAACAGGGGTCAAACCTACGAGCAGTACTTC. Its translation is CASSSPNRGQTYEQYF.

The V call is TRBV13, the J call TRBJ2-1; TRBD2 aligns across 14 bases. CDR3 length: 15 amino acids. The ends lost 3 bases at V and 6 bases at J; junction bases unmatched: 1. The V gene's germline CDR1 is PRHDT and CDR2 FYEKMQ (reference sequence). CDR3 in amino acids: CASSFGTSGSNEQFF. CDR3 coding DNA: TGTGCCAGCAGCTTCGGGACTAGCGGGAGCAATGAGCAGTTCTTC.

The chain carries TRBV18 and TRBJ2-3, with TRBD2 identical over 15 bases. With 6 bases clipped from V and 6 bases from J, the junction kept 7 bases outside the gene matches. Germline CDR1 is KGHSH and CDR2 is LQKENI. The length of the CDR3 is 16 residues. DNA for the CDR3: TGTGCCAGCTCTCCCGGACTAGCGGGAGGGCAGGATACGCAGTATTTT. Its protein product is CASSPGLAGGQDTQYF.

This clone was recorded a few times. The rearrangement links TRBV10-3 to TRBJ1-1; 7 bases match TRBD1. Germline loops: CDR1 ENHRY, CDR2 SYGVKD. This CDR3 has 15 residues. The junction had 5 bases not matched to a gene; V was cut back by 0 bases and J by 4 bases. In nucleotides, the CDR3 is TGTGCCATCAGTGAGTCAAACAGGGGAGGCACTGAAGCTTTCTTT. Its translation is CAISESNRGGTEAFF.

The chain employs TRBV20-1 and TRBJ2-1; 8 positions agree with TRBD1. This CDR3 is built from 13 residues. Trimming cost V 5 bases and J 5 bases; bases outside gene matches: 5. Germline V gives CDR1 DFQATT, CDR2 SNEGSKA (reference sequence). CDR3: CSARGTGNNEQFF. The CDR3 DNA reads TGCAGTGCTCGTGGGACAGGAAACAATGAGCAGTTCTTC.

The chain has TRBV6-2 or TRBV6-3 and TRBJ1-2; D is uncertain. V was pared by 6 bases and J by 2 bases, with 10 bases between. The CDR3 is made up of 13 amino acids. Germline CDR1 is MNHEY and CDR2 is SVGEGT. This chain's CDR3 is CASSNGINYGYTF. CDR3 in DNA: TGTGCCAGCAGCAACGGGATCAACTATGGCTACACCTTC.

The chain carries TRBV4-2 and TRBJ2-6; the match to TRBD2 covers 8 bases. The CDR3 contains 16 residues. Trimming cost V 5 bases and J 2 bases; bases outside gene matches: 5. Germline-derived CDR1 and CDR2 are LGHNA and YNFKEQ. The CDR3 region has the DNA TGTGCCAGCAGCGCCGGGACTAGAACTGGGGCCAACGTCCTGACTTTC. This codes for CASSAGTRTGANVLTF.

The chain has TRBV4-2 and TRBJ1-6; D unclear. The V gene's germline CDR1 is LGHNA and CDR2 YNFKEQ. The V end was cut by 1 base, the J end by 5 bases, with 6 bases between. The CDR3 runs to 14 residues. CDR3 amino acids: CASSQVVDNSPLHF. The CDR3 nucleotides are TGTGCCAGCAGCCAAGTAGTTGATAATTCACCCCTCCACTTT.

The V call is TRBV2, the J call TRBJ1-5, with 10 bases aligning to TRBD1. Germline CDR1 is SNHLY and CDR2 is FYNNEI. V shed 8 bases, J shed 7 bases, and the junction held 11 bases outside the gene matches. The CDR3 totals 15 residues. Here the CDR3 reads CASLQGQGNFQPQHF. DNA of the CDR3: TGTGCCAGCCTTCAGGGACAGGGGAACTTCCAGCCCCAGCATTTT. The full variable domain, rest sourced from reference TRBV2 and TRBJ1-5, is EPEVTQTPSHQVTQMGQEVILRCVPISNHLYFYWYRQILGQKVEFLVSFYNNEISEKSEIFDDQFSVERPDGSNFTLKIRSTKLEDSAMYFCASLQGQGNFQPQHFGDGTRLSIL.

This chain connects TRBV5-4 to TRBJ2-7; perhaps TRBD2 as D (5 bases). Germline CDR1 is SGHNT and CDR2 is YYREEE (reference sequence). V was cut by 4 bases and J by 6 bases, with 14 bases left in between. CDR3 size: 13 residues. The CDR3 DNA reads TGTGCCAGCAGCCCGGCCGGGATGGGCGAGCAGTACTTC. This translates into CASSPAGMGEQYF.